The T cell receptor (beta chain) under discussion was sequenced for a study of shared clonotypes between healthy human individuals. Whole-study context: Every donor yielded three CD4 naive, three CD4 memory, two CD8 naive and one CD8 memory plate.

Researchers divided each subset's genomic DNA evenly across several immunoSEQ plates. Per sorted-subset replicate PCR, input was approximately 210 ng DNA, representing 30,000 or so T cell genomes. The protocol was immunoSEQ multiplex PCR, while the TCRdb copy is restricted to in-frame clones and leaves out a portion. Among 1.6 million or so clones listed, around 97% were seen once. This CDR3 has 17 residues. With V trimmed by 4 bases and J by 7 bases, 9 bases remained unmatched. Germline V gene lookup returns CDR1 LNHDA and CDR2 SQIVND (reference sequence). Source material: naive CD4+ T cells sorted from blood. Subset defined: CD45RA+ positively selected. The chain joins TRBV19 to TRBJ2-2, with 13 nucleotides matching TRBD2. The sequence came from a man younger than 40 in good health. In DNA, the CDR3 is TGTGCCAGTAGTAGGGGACTAGCGGGATATTTTGGCGGGGAGCTGTTTTTT. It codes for CASSRGLAGYFGGELFF.